Below, 5 T cell receptor beta chains from the same sample are listed, as sequenced in a study of control samples from healthy donors and cancer patients. The method was immunoSEQ multiplex PCR; TCRdb's version includes in-frame clones alone and lacks a portion of them. Here the sample spans fewer than 95,000 clones, over 80% being singletons. What was sequenced was blood. Source of these receptors: a young man in good health.

J is TRBJ1-5 and V is TRBV5-5; 7 nucleotides match TRBD1. CDR1 and CDR2 (germline): SGHKS, YYEKEE (reference sequence). The CDR3 is 16 amino acids. The ends lost 0 bases at V and 6 bases at J; junction bases unmatched: 9. The CDR3: CASSLEVAAGGQPQHF. In DNA, the CDR3 is TGTGCCAGCAGCTTGGAGGTCGCTGCAGGGGGTCAGCCCCAGCATTTT.

The J gene is TRBJ1-5, the V gene TRBV30; D unresolved. This CDR3 is built from 15 residues. V dropped 2 bases and J dropped 4 bases, with 15 bases sitting between them. From germline, CDR1 is GTSNPN and CDR2 SVGIG (reference sequence). CDR3 loop: CAWSLTAVRNQPQHF. The CDR3 coding sequence is TGTGCCTGGAGTCTTACGGCAGTTAGGAATCAGCCCCAGCATTTT.

The chain uses TRBV20-1 and TRBJ2-1; D is unclear. The germline V gene encodes CDR1 DFQATT and CDR2 SNEGSKA (reference sequence). V lost 6 bases and J 3 bases, leaving 6 bases between the germline ends. The CDR3 extends over 11 amino acids. DNA of the CDR3: TGCAGTGCACCACTCTACAATGAGCAGTTCTTC. This encodes CSAPLYNEQFF.

The chain carries TRBV30 and TRBJ1-4; 9 bases fit TRBD1. Germline V gene sequence: CDR1 GTSNPN, CDR2 SVGIG (reference sequence). The trim removed 7 bases at V and 7 bases at J, leaving 7 bases unmatched. This CDR3 comprises 13 residues. The CDR3 protein is CAFTGTGIEKLFF. CDR3 nucleotide sequence: TGTGCCTTCACCGGGACAGGGATTGAAAAACTGTTTTTT.

This CDR3 is CASSVAGITYEQYF. The DNA for the CDR3 is TGTGCCAGCAGTGTAGCGGGGATTACCTACGAGCAGTACTTC. The V call is TRBV6-1, the J call TRBJ2-7, with 8 bases that match TRBD2. V dropped 4 bases and J dropped 2; count of bases not matched to a gene: 4. Germline assignment: CDR1 MNHNS and CDR2 SASEGT. This CDR3 has 14 amino acids.